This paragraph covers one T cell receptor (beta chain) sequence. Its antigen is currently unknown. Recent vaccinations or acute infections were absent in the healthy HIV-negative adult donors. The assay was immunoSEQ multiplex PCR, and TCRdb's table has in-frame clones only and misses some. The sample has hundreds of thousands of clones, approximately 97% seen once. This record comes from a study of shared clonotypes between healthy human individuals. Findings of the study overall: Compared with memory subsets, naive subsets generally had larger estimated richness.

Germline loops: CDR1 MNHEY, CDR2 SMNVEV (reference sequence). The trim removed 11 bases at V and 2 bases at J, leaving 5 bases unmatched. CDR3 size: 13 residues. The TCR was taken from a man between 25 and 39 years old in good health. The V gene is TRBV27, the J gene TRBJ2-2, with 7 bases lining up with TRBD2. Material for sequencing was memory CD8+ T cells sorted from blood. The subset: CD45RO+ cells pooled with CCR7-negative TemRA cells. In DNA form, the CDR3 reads TGTGCCGCGGGAGATTATAACACCGGGGAGCTGTTTTTT. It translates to CAAGDYNTGELFF.